The rows below give T cell receptor beta chains drawn from one sample of a study of shared clonotypes between healthy human individuals. Measured with immunoSEQ multiplex PCR; TCRdb has only the in-frame clones, and not every one. Among about 2.3 million clones listed, 85% to 95% were seen once. The sample taken for sequencing was naive CD4+ T cells from PBMCs. The receptors originated from a man aged 18 to 29 in good health. Some clones in this sample may be carry-over from other donors' samples. The CDR3 runs from the conserved cysteine through the conserved F or W. A D gene is named only where the DNA matches it firmly. Rows may omit the clone size; those that give it use once, few, many or a size class.

size	J	V	D	CDR3	DNA
NA	TRBJ2-1	TRBV6-6	TRBD2	CASAGTTSYNEQFF	TGTGCCAGTGCCGGGACTACATCCTACAATGAGCAGTTCTTC
once	TRBJ2-1	TRBV7-2	TRBD2	CASSFAGGDNEQFF	TGTGCCAGCAGCTTCGCGGGAGGGGACAATGAGCAGTTCTTC
few	TRBJ1-1	TRBV6-5	NA	CASSLAGYTEAFF	TGTGCCAGCAGCCTGGCAGGGTACACTGAAGCTTTCTTT
once	TRBJ2-1	TRBV6-5	NA	CASSKYNEQFF	TGTGCCAGCAGTAAATACAATGAGCAGTTCTTC
few	TRBJ2-7	TRBV20-1	NA	CSARNSYEQYF	TGCAGTGCTAGAAACAGCTACGAGCAGTACTTC
NA	TRBJ2-1	TRBV9	NA	CASSVEGRSRSLSSYNEQFF	TGTGCCAGCAGCGTAGAGGGCAGGTCCCGATCTCTAAGCTCCTACAATGAGCAGTTCTTC
NA	TRBJ2-1	TRBV4-1	NA	CASSRTGFGSYNEQFF	TGCGCCAGCAGCCGAACGGGTTTCGGGTCCTACAATGAGCAGTTCTTC
NA	TRBJ2-3	TRBV9	NA	CASSISTGDTQYF	TGTGCCAGCAGCATTTCCACGGGGGATACGCAGTATTTT
NA	TRBJ2-1	TRBV5-6	TRBD2	CASSQSGRAREQFF	TGTGCCAGCAGCCAGAGCGGGAGGGCAAGGGAGCAGTTCTTC
NA	TRBJ1-3	TRBV10-3	NA	CAISESRYLSGNTIYF	TGTGCCATCAGTGAGAGTCGGTACCTTTCTGGAAACACCATATATTTT
NA	TRBJ2-7	TRBV19	TRBD1	CASSPQGRFEQYF	TGTGCCAGTAGCCCACAGGGGCGGTTCGAGCAGTACTTC
few	TRBJ1-1	TRBV5-1	NA	CASSLVSRNTEAFF	TGCGCCAGCAGCTTGGTTTCCAGGAACACTGAAGCTTTCTTT
NA	TRBJ2-1	TRBV6-1	NA	CASRSRFGYNEQFF	TGTGCCAGCAGATCGCGGTTCGGCTACAATGAGCAGTTCTTC
NA	TRBJ1-1	TRBV29-1	NA	CSVEKQLMNTEAFF	TGCAGCGTTGAGAAACAGCTTATGAACACTGAAGCTTTCTTT
NA	TRBJ2-1	TRBV6-6	TRBD2	CASSYRAGEPGGEQFF	TGTGCCAGCAGTTACCGCGCGGGAGAGCCCGGAGGTGAGCAGTTCTTC
NA	TRBJ2-2	TRBV29-1	TRBD2	CSGGLGLADTGELFF	TGCAGCGGGGGGTTGGGACTAGCGGACACCGGGGAGCTGTTTTTT
few	TRBJ2-3	TRBV5-4	TRBD2	CASSLTTSASTDTQYF	TGTGCCAGCAGCTTGACTACTAGCGCCAGCACAGATACGCAGTATTTT
NA	TRBJ2-7	TRBV5-1	NA	CASSESSYEQYF	TGCGCCAGCAGCGAAAGCTCCTACGAGCAGTACTTC
NA	TRBJ2-1	TRBV5-1	TRBD2	CASSLVLAGGQNEQFF	TGCGCCAGCAGCTTGGTTTTAGCGGGAGGTCAGAATGAGCAGTTCTTC
NA	TRBJ2-3	TRBV30	TRBD2	CAWSGSGISTDTQYF	TGTGCCTGGAGTGGTAGCGGGATCAGCACAGATACGCAGTATTTT
NA	TRBJ1-3	TRBV5-1	TRBD1	CASSFSGGSGNTIYF	TGCGCCAGCAGCTTTTCAGGGGGCTCTGGAAACACCATATATTTT
NA	TRBJ1-5	TRBV18	NA	CASSPVTGSNQPQHF	TGTGCCAGCTCACCAGTGACAGGTAGCAATCAGCCCCAGCATTTT
NA	TRBJ2-2	TRBV5-4	NA	CASSLDFTGELFF	TGTGCCAGCAGCTTGGATTTCACCGGGGAGCTGTTTTTT
NA	TRBJ1-5	TRBV28	NA	CASSWIPGRTQPQHF	TGTGCCAGCAGTTGGATTCCGGGACGCACTCAGCCCCAGCATTTT
once	TRBJ1-5	TRBV28	TRBD1	CASSTGTGGFQPQHF	TGTGCCAGCAGTACCGGGACAGGGGGGTTCCAGCCCCAGCATTTT
NA	TRBJ1-3	TRBV2	NA	CASSGWGSGNTIYF	TGTGCCAGCAGTGGGTGGGGCTCTGGAAACACCATATATTTT
once	TRBJ1-2	TRBV10-2	TRBD1	CASSSPGQGNGYTF	TGCGCCAGCAGTTCTCCGGGACAGGGAAATGGCTACACCTTC
NA	TRBJ2-7	TRBV1	NA	CTSAPPATTYEQYF	TGCACCAGCGCCCCCCCGGCGACAACCTACGAGCAGTACTTC
NA	TRBJ2-3	TRBV5-1	TRBD2	CASSSGLAADTQYF	TGCGCCAGCAGCTCCGGACTAGCTGCAGATACGCAGTATTTT
NA	TRBJ2-3	TRBV30	NA	CAWEAGTQYF	TGTGCCTGGGAAGCCGGTACGCAGTATTTT
NA	TRBJ1-5	TRBV15	NA	CATSRVGGFDSQPQHF	TGTGCCACCAGCAGAGTAGGAGGTTTTGACAGCCAGCCCCAGCATTTT
NA	TRBJ1-3	TRBV30	TRBD1	CAWSLGGGNTIYF	TGTGCCTGGAGTTTAGGGGGCGGAAACACCATATATTTT
NA	TRBJ2-7	TRBV15	NA	CATSRTESSYEQYF	TGTGCCACCAGCAGGACAGAGAGCTCCTACGAGCAGTACTTC
NA	TRBJ1-1	TRBV6-1	NA	CASSWGGVHTEAFF	TGTGCCAGCAGTTGGGGGGGGGTGCACACTGAAGCTTTCTTT
NA	TRBJ1-5	TRBV25-1	NA	CASNQGSNQPQHF	TGTGCCAGCAATCAGGGTAGCAATCAGCCCCAGCATTTT
NA	TRBJ1-5	TRBV5-1	TRBD1	CASSLTGTGGNQPQHF	TGCGCCAGCAGCTTAACCGGGACAGGGGGGAATCAGCCCCAGCATTTT
once	TRBJ2-5	TRBV4-3	NA	CASSQDLRETQYF	TGCGCCAGCAGCCAAGATTTGAGAGAGACCCAGTACTTC
once	TRBJ1-4	TRBV5-1	NA	CASSLGGRLDEKLFF	TGCGCCAGCAGCTTGGGGGGGAGATTGGATGAAAAACTGTTTTTT
NA	TRBJ2-5	TRBV5-6	NA	CASSKTGRLETQYF	TGTGCCAGCAGTAAGACAGGGAGGCTGGAGACCCAGTACTTC
NA	TRBJ2-1	TRBV10-3	TRBD2	CAISESTSGIYNEQFF	TGTGCCATCAGTGAGTCAACTAGCGGGATCTACAATGAGCAGTTCTTC
NA	TRBJ2-1	TRBV6-5	NA	CASSYSASVYNEQFF	TGTGCCAGCAGTTACTCGGCTAGCGTCTACAATGAGCAGTTCTTC
NA	TRBJ1-2	TRBV6-1	NA	CASRAGSYGYTF	TGTGCCAGCAGGGCAGGTAGCTATGGCTACACCTTC
NA	TRBJ2-1	TRBV6-5	TRBD2	CASSSSGRSGEQFF	TGTGCCAGCAGTTCTAGCGGGAGGTCGGGTGAGCAGTTCTTC
NA	TRBJ2-7	TRBV29-1	TRBD2	CSVLSGRPYEQYF	TGCAGCGTTTTGAGCGGGAGGCCCTACGAGCAGTACTTC
NA	TRBJ2-4	TRBV30	NA	CAWSVGGNIQYF	TGTGCCTGGAGTGTTGGTGGAAACATTCAGTACTTC
NA	TRBJ2-5	TRBV5-1	NA	CASSFGTGQETQYF	TGCGCCAGCAGCTTCGGGACGGGCCAAGAGACCCAGTACTTC
NA	TRBJ2-7	TRBV7-9	TRBD1	CASSSQGATEQYF	TGTGCCAGCAGTTCTCAGGGGGCGACCGAGCAGTACTTC